A selection of T cell receptor beta chains follows, all from one sample in a study of T cells expressing NK-cell markers. Following a re-call of the 5' RACE reads, TCRdb has one entry per CDR3 protein and lacks DNA. This repertoire comprises 300,000 to 450,000 distinct CDR3 sequences; its ten largest clones make up 5.2%. The specimen sequenced was blood T cells: a sorted CD56 or NKG2C T cell subset, CD4+ or CD8+ T cells, or bulk PBMC T cells (not recorded which). These receptors all come from a man aged 18-69 years in good health. Each CDR3 is given with its conserved first and last residue.

j_call | v_call | cdr3_aa
TRBJ2-1 | TRBV5-4 | CASNTGGLGNEQFF
TRBJ1-4 | TRBV12-3/TRBV12-4 | CASSSALGGLKEKLFF
TRBJ1-3 | TRBV7-2 | CASSLDGAPGNTIYF
TRBJ1-2 | TRBV3-1 | CASSQLRGGYTF
TRBJ2-3 | TRBV6-1 | CASRDGGDPRTDTQYF
TRBJ1-5 | TRBV20-1 | CSARWTGGVGQPQHF
TRBJ2-2 | TRBV12-3/TRBV12-4 | CASSSTRQATGELFF
TRBJ2-7 | TRBV27 | CASSPPPGTGYHYEQYF
TRBJ2-7 | TRBV7-9 | CASSVPGQGSEQYF
TRBJ2-6 | TRBV6-5 | CASSYGGWRVAGANVLTF
TRBJ1-1 | TRBV7-9 | CASSLGTLTEAFF
TRBJ2-7 | TRBV7-2 | CASSRDAAYEQYF
TRBJ2-2 | TRBV7-2 | CASSLVKANTGELFF
TRBJ2-7 | TRBV20-1 | CSAQQRTYLYEQYF
TRBJ2-1 | TRBV20-1 | CSARGRTGGADNEQFF
TRBJ1-5 | TRBV24-1 | CATSDRTGLSNQPQHF
TRBJ1-6 | TRBV6-1 | CASRTDSSYNSPLHF
TRBJ2-5 | TRBV20-1 | CSAKKGQGAETQYF
TRBJ2-1 | TRBV18 | CASSPPNSDHEQFF
TRBJ2-1 | TRBV25-1 | CASSEFSGGFIHEQFF
TRBJ2-4 | TRBV11-2 | CASSFRRGEAKNIQYF
TRBJ2-2 | TRBV27 | CASSLIPRGYTGELFF
TRBJ1-4 | TRBV5-1 | CASSWGQGAFNEKLFF
TRBJ2-1 | TRBV19 | CASRPRTRPSGMNEQFF
TRBJ1-4 | TRBV9 | CASSVNGQGGEKLFF
TRBJ1-6 | TRBV20-1 | CSARDPPPTPHSPLHF